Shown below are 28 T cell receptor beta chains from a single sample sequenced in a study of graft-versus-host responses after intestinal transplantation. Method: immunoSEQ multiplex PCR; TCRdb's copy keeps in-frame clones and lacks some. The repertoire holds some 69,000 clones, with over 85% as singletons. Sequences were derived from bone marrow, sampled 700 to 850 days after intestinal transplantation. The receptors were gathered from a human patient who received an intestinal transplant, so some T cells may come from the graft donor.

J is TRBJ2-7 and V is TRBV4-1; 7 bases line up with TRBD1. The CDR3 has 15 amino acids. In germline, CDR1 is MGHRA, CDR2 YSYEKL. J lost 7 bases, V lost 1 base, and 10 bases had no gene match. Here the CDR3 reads CASSQGQGPPGEQYF. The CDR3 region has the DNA TGCGCCAGCAGCCAAGGACAGGGACCCCCTGGAGAGCAGTACTTC.

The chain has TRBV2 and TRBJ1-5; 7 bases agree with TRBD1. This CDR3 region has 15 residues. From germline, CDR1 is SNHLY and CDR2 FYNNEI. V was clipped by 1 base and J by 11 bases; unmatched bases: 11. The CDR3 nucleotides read TGTGCCAGCAGTGAAGGCGGAACAGGGGAAGGGACCCAGCATTTT. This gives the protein CASSEGGTGEGTQHF. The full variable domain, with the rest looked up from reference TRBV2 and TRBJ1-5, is EPEVTQTPSHQVTQMGQEVILRCVPISNHLYFYWYRQILGQKVEFLVSFYNNEISEKSEIFDDQFSVERPDGSNFTLKIRSTKLEDSAMYFCASSEGGTGEGTQHFGDGTRLSIL.

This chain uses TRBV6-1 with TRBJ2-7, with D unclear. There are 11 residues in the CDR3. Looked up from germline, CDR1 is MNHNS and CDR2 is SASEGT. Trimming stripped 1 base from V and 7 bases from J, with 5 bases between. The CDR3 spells CASSEGVEQYF. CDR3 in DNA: TGTGCCAGCAGTGAAGGGGTGGAGCAGTACTTC.

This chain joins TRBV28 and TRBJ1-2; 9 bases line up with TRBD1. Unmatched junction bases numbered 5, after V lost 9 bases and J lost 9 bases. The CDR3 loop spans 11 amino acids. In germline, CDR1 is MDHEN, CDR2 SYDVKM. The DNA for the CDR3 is TGTGCCAGTACGGACAGGGGTAGCTACACCTTC. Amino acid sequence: CASTDRGSYTF.

In DNA, the CDR3 is TGTGCCAGCAGTGAAGCCCTAGCGGGTACGGCAGAGACCCAGTACTTC. Residues: CASSEALAGTAETQYF. The rearrangement joins TRBV6-1 to TRBJ2-5, with 8 bases fitting TRBD2. The germline V gene encodes CDR1 MNHNS and CDR2 SASEGT. This CDR3 has 16 amino acids. V lost 0 bases, J lost 4 bases, and 7 bases stayed unmatched.

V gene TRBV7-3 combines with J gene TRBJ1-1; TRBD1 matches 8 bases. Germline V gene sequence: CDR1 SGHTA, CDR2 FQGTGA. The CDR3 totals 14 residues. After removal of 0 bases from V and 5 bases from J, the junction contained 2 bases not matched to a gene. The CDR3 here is CASSLTGTGTEAFF. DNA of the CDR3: TGTGCCAGCAGCTTAACCGGGACAGGTACTGAAGCTTTCTTT.

DNA for the CDR3: TGTGCCAGCAGTTACATGGCCTACCCGAATGAGCAGTTCTTC. Encoded protein: CASSYMAYPNEQFF. V and J are TRBV6-5 and TRBJ2-1; no reliable D call. The CDR3 has 14 residues. The germline V gene encodes CDR1 MNHEY and CDR2 SVGAGI. Trimming took 2 bases from V and 7 from J, leaving 12 bases between them.

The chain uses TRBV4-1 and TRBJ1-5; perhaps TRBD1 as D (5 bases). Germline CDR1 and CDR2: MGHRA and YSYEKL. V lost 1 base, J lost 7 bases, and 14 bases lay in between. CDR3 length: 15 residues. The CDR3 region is CASSQGMGVGQPQHF. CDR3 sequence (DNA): TGCGCCAGCAGCCAAGGGATGGGGGTGGGGCAGCCCCAGCATTTT.

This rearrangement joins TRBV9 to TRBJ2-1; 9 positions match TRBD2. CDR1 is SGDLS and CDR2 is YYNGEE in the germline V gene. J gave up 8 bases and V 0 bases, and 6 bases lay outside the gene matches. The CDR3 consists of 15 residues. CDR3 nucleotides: TGTGCCAGCAGCGTAGAGCTAGCGGGGAGGTATGAGCAGTTCTTC. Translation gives CASSVELAGRYEQFF.

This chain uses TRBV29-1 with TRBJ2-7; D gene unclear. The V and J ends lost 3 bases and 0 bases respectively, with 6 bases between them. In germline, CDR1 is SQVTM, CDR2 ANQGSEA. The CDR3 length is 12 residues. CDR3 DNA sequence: TGCAGCGTTGACTTGAGCTCCTACGAGCAGTACTTC. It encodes CSVDLSSYEQYF.

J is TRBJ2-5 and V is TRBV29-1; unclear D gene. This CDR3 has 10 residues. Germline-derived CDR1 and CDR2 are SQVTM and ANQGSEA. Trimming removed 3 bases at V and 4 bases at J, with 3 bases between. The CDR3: CSVEGETQYF. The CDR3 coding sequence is TGCAGCGTTGAGGGAGAGACCCAGTACTTC.

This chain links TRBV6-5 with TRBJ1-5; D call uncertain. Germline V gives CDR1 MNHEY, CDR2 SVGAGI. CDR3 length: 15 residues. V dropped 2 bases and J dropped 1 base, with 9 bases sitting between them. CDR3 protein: CASSYARASNQPQHF. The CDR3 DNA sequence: TGTGCCAGCAGTTACGCGAGGGCGAGCAATCAGCCCCAGCATTTT.

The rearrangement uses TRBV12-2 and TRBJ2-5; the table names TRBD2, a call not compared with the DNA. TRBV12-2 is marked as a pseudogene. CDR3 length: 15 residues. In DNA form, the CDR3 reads TGTGCAAGTCGCTTGGCACTAGCGGTACAAGAGACCCAGTACTTC. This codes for CASRLALAVQETQYF.

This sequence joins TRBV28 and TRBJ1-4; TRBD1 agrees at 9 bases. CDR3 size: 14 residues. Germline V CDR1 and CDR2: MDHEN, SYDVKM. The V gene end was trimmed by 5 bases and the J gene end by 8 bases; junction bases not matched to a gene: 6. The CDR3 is CASSVQGAPEKLFF. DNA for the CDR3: TGTGCCAGCAGTGTACAGGGGGCGCCCGAAAAACTGTTTTTT.

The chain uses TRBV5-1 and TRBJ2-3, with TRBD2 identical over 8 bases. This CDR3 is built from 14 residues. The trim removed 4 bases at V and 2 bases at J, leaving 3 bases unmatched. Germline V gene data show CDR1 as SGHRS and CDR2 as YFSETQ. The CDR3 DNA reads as TGCGCCAGCAGCGGCGGGGGGTCCACAGATACGCAGTATTTT. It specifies CASSGGGSTDTQYF.

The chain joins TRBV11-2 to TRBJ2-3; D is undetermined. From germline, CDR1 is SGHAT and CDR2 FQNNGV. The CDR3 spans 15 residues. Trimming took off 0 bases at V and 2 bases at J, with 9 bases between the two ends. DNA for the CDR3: TGTGCCAGCAGCTTAGATGGGCGGCCCACAGATACGCAGTATTTT. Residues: CASSLDGRPTDTQYF. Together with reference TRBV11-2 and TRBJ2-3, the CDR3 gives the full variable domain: EAGVAQSPRYKIIEKRQSVAFWCNPISGHATLYWYQQILGQGPKLLIQFQNNGVVDDSQLPKDRFSAERLKGVDSTLKIQPAKLEDSAVYLCASSLDGRPTDTQYFGPGTRLTVL.

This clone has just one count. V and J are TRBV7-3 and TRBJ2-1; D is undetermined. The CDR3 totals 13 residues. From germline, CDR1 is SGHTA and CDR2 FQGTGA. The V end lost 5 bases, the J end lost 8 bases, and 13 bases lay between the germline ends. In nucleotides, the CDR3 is TGTGCCAGCAGCCCTCACCCGTCCGATGAGCAGTTCTTC. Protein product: CASSPHPSDEQFF.

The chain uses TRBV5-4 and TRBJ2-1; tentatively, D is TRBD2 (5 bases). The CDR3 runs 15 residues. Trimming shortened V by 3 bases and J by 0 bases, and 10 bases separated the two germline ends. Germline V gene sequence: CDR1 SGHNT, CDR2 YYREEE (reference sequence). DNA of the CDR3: TGTGCCAGCAGCTCACAGCGGTTCTCCTACAATGAGCAGTTCTTC. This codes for CASSSQRFSYNEQFF.

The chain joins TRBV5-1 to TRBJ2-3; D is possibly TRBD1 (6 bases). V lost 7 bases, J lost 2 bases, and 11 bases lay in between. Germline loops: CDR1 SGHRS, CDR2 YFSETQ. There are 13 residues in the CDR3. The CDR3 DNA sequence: TGCGCCAGCCGACAGGATCTCACAGATACGCAGTATTTT. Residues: CASRQDLTDTQYF.

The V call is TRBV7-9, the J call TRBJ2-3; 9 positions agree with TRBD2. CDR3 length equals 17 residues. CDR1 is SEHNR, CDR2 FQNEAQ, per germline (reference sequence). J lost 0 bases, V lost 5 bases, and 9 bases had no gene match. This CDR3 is CASSVATSGSSTDTQYF. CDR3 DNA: TGTGCCAGCAGCGTGGCTACTAGCGGGTCGAGCACAGATACGCAGTATTTT.

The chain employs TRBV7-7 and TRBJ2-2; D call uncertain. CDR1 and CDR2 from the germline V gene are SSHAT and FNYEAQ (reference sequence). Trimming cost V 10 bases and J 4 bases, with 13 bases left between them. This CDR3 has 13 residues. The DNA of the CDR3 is TGTGCCATTCCTAGTTGGCCCACCGGGGAGCTGTTTTTT. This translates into CAIPSWPTGELFF.

CDR3 bases: TGTGCCAGCAGTCCCTCGGGGAACACCGGGGAGCTGTTTTTT. It codes for CASSPSGNTGELFF. The genes are TRBV6-5 and TRBJ2-2; D unclear. The CDR3 is 14 amino acids. The germline V gene has CDR1 MNHEY and CDR2 SVGAGI. V lost 5 bases and J 1 base, leaving 8 bases between the germline ends.

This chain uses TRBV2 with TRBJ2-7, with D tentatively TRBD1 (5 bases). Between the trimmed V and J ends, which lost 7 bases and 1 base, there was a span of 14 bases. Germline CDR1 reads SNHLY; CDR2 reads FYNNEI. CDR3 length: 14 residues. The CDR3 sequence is CASTLRDRSYEQYF. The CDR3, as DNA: TGTGCCAGCACCCTCCGAGACAGATCCTACGAGCAGTACTTC.

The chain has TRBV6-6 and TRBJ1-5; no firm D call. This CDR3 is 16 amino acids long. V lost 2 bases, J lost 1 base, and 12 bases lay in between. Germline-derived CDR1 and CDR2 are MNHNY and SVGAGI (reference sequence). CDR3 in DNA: TGTGCCAGCAGTTACGGAGGTTTGATGAGCAATCAGCCCCAGCATTTT. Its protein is CASSYGGLMSNQPQHF.

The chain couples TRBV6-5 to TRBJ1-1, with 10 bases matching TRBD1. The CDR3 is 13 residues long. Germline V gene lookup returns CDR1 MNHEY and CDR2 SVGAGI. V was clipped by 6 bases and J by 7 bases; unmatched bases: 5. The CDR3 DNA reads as TGTGCCAGCAGCCGGACAGGGGGAAGTGAAGCTTTCTTT. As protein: CASSRTGGSEAFF.

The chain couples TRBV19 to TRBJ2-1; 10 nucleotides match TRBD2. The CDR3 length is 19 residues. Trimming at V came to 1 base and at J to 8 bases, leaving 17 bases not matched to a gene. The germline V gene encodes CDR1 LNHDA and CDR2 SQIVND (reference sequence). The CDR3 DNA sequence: TGTGCCAGTAGTATAGTCCCAGAGGGGGGTAGCGGGAGGCGGGATGAGCAGTTCTTC. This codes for CASSIVPEGGSGRRDEQFF.

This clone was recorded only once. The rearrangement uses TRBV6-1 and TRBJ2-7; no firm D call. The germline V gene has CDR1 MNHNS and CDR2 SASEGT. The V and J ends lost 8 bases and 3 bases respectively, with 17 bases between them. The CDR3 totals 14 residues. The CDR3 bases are TGTGCCAGCTTGAGTGGAGTATTGTTCTACGAGCAGTACTTC. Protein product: CASLSGVLFYEQYF.

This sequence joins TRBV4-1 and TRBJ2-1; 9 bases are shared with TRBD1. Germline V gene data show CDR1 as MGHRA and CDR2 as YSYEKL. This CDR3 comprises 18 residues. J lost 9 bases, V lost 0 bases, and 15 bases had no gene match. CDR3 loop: CASSQDPGTGLPFSEQFF. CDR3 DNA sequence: TGCGCCAGCAGCCAAGATCCTGGGACAGGGCTCCCATTTAGTGAGCAGTTCTTC.